Each of the 22 T cell receptor beta chains below was sequenced from the same sample in a study of tumor-infiltrating lymphocytes in localized non-small cell lung cancer (dated by TCRdb to the early 2020s). Libraries were built with the immunoSEQ multiplex PCR assay. Not all clones reach the TCRdb copy of this immuneACCESS table, which keeps in-frame sequences only. Checked studies attribute under half of the gap to unresolved V genes and leave the rest unexplained. This sample comprises about 12,000 clones, 76% of them detected only once. The top ten hold about a sixth of the sample. Material: uninvolved lung tissue not adjacent to the tumor. The receptors here all came from a human donor with non-small cell lung cancer.

This clone has just a few counts. The chain is built from TRBV19 and TRBJ2-7; D possibly uses TRBD1 or TRBD2 (5 bases each). V was clipped by 6 bases and J by 6 bases, with 18 bases between them. The germline CDR1 and CDR2 sequences are LNHDA and SQIVND (reference sequence). The CDR3 totals 14 residues. The CDR3 is CASSLVGGFFEQYF. The CDR3 DNA reads TGTGCCAGTAGCCTTGTTGGGGGATTCTTCGAGCAGTACTTC.

The rearrangement links TRBV2 to TRBJ2-5, with 9 bases fitting TRBD2. Germline CDR1 and CDR2: SNHLY and FYNNEI. The CDR3 totals 14 residues. Trimming at V came to 7 bases and at J to 4 bases, leaving 7 bases not matched to a gene. The CDR3 DNA sequence: TGTGCCAGCACAAGAGGGACTAGCAGAGAGACCCAGTACTTC. It is translated as CASTRGTSRETQYF.

The chain links TRBV28 to TRBJ2-3, with D perhaps TRBD1 (5 bases). The CDR3 extends over 13 amino acids. V lost 2 bases to trimming and J lost 4 bases, with 7 bases between them. CDR1 MDHEN and CDR2 SYDVKM come from the germline V gene. The CDR3 reads CASSLTGSDTQYF. The CDR3 coding sequence is TGTGCCAGCAGTTTAACAGGATCAGATACGCAGTATTTT.

In this sample, this clone turned up a few times. The V gene is TRBV18, the J gene TRBJ1-2; 7 bases fit TRBD1. This CDR3 comprises 13 residues. From germline, CDR1 is KGHSH and CDR2 LQKENI. Trimming cost V 4 bases and J 3 bases; bases outside gene matches: 2. CDR3 sequence (DNA): TGTGCCAGCTCACGGGACAGCTACTATGGCTACACCTTC. As protein: CASSRDSYYGYTF.

This clone was picked up a small number of times. The chain joins TRBV11-1 to TRBJ1-1; maybe TRBD1 (6 bases). Trimming cost V 2 bases and J 8 bases, with 15 bases left between them. Germline V CDR1 and CDR2: SGHAT, FQDESV (reference sequence). The CDR3 is made up of 14 amino acids. This CDR3 is CASSLQGLQGEAFF. In DNA form, the CDR3 reads TGTGCCAGCAGCTTACAAGGGCTACAGGGAGAAGCTTTCTTT.

This clone was counted between two and nine times. This sequence joins TRBV2 and TRBJ1-1, with no clear D. V lost 5 bases, J lost 4 bases, and 14 bases lay in between. This CDR3 spans 14 amino acids. Germline V gene data show CDR1 as SNHLY and CDR2 as FYNNEI. For the CDR3, the DNA is TGTGCCAGCAGTCCTCGACATGGTCTCACTGAAGCTTTCTTT. It encodes CASSPRHGLTEAFF.

The V and J genes are TRBV7-8 and TRBJ1-1, with TRBD1 matching 11 bases. The CDR3 runs 18 residues. CDR1 and CDR2 from the germline V gene are SGHVS and FQNEAQ. V lost 2 bases and J lost 0; bases outside the gene matches: 8. The CDR3 region has the DNA TGTGCCAGCAGCTTAAAAACAGGGACAGGGGGTTTGAACACTGAAGCTTTCTTT. Translation: CASSLKTGTGGLNTEAFF.

This chain uses TRBV30 with TRBJ1-5; D might be TRBD1 (6 bases). Germline values: CDR1 GTSNPN, CDR2 SVGIG (reference sequence). The length of the CDR3 is 14 residues. Trimming cost V 3 bases and J 4 bases, with 13 bases left between them. The chain's CDR3 is CAWRGAGMNQPQHF. The CDR3 DNA follows: TGTGCCTGGAGGGGGGCCGGAATGAATCAGCCCCAGCATTTT.

The genes are TRBV12-5 and TRBJ1-1; 9 bases agree with TRBD1. V dropped 3 bases and J dropped 11; count of bases not matched to a gene: 7. Germline V CDR1 and CDR2: LGHNT, FRNRAP. The CDR3 runs to 13 residues. In nucleotides, the CDR3 is TGTGCTAGTGGTTTAAGCCCCGGGACAGGGGCTTTCTTT. Amino acid sequence: CASGLSPGTGAFF. The full variable domain, rest sourced from reference TRBV12-5 and TRBJ1-1, is DARVTQTPRHKVTEMGQEVTMRCQPILGHNTVFWYRQTMMQGLELLAYFRNRAPLDDSGMPKDRFSAEMPDATLATLKIQPSEPRDSAVYFCASGLSPGTGAFFGQGTRLTVV.

The J gene is TRBJ1-1, the V gene TRBV5-1; no reliable D call. CDR1 and CDR2 (germline): SGHRS, YFSETQ. Trimming shortened V by 0 bases and J by 0 bases, and 3 bases separated the two germline ends. The CDR3 runs 13 residues. This CDR3 reads CASSLDMNTEAFF. The CDR3 bases are TGCGCCAGCAGCTTGGATATGAACACTGAAGCTTTCTTT.

V is TRBV27 and J is TRBJ2-5, with D perhaps TRBD1 (6 bases). The length of the CDR3 is 17 residues. V lost 5 bases to trimming and J lost 1 base, with 20 bases between them. In germline, CDR1 is MNHEY, CDR2 SMNVEV (reference sequence). The CDR3 loop is CASSRKYTGPFQETQYF. The DNA of the CDR3 is TGTGCCAGCAGTCGTAAATATACAGGGCCTTTCCAAGAGACCCAGTACTTC.

The rearrangement uses TRBV13 and TRBJ2-2, with unresolved D. The CDR3 covers 13 residues. V lost 3 bases to trimming and J lost 1 base, with 3 bases between them. The germline V gene encodes CDR1 PRHDT and CDR2 FYEKMQ (reference sequence). CDR3 protein: CASSLWNTGELFF. In DNA, the CDR3 is TGTGCCAGCAGCTTGTGGAACACCGGGGAGCTGTTTTTT.

The V and J genes are TRBV4-3 and TRBJ1-6; 7 positions agree with TRBD1. The junction had 6 bases not matched to a gene; V was cut back by 3 bases and J by 7 bases. The CDR3 totals 15 residues. Looked up from germline, CDR1 is LGHNA and CDR2 is YSLEER. The CDR3: CASSQAGTENSPLHF. The CDR3 DNA follows: TGCGCCAGCAGCCAGGCCGGGACAGAGAATTCACCCCTCCACTTT.

V and J are TRBV6-5 and TRBJ1-2; 9 bases map to TRBD1. The CDR3 is made up of 15 amino acids. Trimming took 5 bases from V and 5 from J; bases not matched to a gene: 9. Germline CDR1 and CDR2: MNHEY and SVGAGI. CDR3: CASSPTSGQGYGYTF. CDR3 coding DNA: TGTGCCAGCAGTCCAACTTCGGGACAGGGATATGGCTACACCTTC.

The genes are TRBV7-2 and TRBJ2-7; tentatively, D is TRBD1 or TRBD2 (5 bases each). This CDR3 contains 14 residues. Germline loops: CDR1 SGHTA, CDR2 FQGNSA. V was pared by 1 base and J by 6 bases, with 13 bases between. CDR3 in amino acids: CASSLGGRDSEQYF. The CDR3 DNA reads as TGTGCCAGCAGCTTAGGGGGCCGGGATTCCGAGCAGTACTTC.

CDR3 region: CASSGGGGPETQYF. The CDR3 DNA follows: TGTGCCAGCAGCGGCGGGGGAGGCCCGGAGACCCAGTACTTC. The V and J genes are TRBV2 and TRBJ2-5, with 7 bases that match TRBD2. After removal of 6 bases from V and 5 bases from J, the junction contained 9 bases not matched to a gene. Germline-derived CDR1 and CDR2 are SNHLY and FYNNEI. The CDR3 covers 14 residues.

The CDR3 loop is CASSLTGFTEAFF. CDR3 bases: TGCGCCAGCAGCTTAACAGGGTTCACTGAAGCTTTCTTT. The chain employs TRBV5-1 and TRBJ1-1, with D possibly being TRBD1 (6 bases). Germline loops: CDR1 SGHRS, CDR2 YFSETQ. The CDR3 extends over 13 amino acids. V lost 2 bases and J 4 bases, leaving 9 bases between the germline ends.

The chain employs TRBV5-4 and TRBJ2-1; no firm D call. Between the trimmed V and J ends, which lost 5 bases and 8 bases, there was a span of 23 bases. The CDR3 is 16 residues long. CDR1 and CDR2 from the germline V gene are SGHNT and YYREEE (reference sequence). For the CDR3, the DNA is TGTGCCAGCAGTTTTATGTTGGGGTCGAGCTCCGATGAGCAGTTCTTC. Protein sequence: CASSFMLGSSSDEQFF. The full variable domain, completed using reference TRBV5-4 and TRBJ2-1, is ETGVTQSPTHLIKTRGQQVTLRCSSQSGHNTVSWYQQALGQGPQFIFQYYREEENGRGNFPPRFSGLQFPNYSSELNVNALELDDSALYLCASSFMLGSSSDEQFFGPGTRLTVL.

This clone was detected a few times. The chain employs TRBV6-5 and TRBJ1-2; D is unclear. Germline V CDR1 and CDR2: MNHEY, SVGAGI. The V end was cut by 1 base, the J end by 7 bases, with 13 bases between. The CDR3 is 14 amino acids. Here the CDR3 reads CASSYFGGPGGYTF. CDR3 DNA sequence: TGTGCCAGCAGTTACTTCGGTGGGCCGGGTGGCTACACCTTC.

This clone was picked up a small number of times. The chain combines TRBV6-1 with TRBJ1-5, with D unresolved. Trimming pared 6 bases from V and 0 bases from J, leaving 12 bases between. This CDR3 has 15 amino acids. The germline V gene has CDR1 MNHNS and CDR2 SASEGT. CDR3 DNA: TGTGCCAGCAGCGGCGGCGGGGTTAGCAATCAGCCCCAGCATTTT. It translates to CASSGGGVSNQPQHF.

In nucleotides, the CDR3 is TGTGCCAGCAGCTTTCAGGGGATCACTGAAGCTTTCTTT. It codes for CASSFQGITEAFF. The rearrangement uses TRBV7-9 and TRBJ1-1, with D tentatively TRBD1 (6 bases). This CDR3 is 13 amino acids long. Germline V gene data show CDR1 as SEHNR and CDR2 as FQNEAQ (reference sequence). V dropped 3 bases and J dropped 4 bases, with 9 bases sitting between them.

V and J are TRBV7-2 and TRBJ1-5, with 9 bases identical to TRBD1. Germline assignment: CDR1 SGHTA and CDR2 FQGNSA. V shed 4 bases and J 2 bases; nucleotides not matched to a gene: 3. The CDR3 loop spans 15 amino acids. The CDR3 reads CASSSRTGGNQPQHF. The CDR3, as DNA: TGTGCCAGCAGCTCTAGGACAGGGGGCAATCAGCCCCAGCATTTT.